This record looks at one T cell receptor (beta chain) sequence and its context. The data were obtained in a study of monozygotic twins with cystic fibrosis. TCRdb's copy holds only in-frame clones and misses some; the assay was immunoSEQ multiplex PCR. There are tens of thousands of clones in the sample; approximately 90% occur only once, and 0.54% lies in the top ten. Germline assignment: CDR1 SGHVS and CDR2 FNYEAQ. CDR3 length equals 15 residues. With 3 bases removed from V and 4 bases from J, the gap between germline ends came to 12 bases. This TCR derives from a girl aged 2 to 10 with cystic fibrosis. Sequencing was done on a sample of blood. J is TRBJ2-2 and V is TRBV7-6; D possibly corresponds to TRBD2 (7 bases). CDR3 in DNA: TGTGCCAGCAGCTTGGGGGGGCGAGGCACCGGGGAGCTGTTTTTT. Protein: CASSLGGRGTGELFF.